The clone carrying this T cell receptor beta chain was counted at least ten times. What it binds is unknown. This sample was taken from a study of blood T cells in healthy people across ages. General study points: Per-million-T-cell TCR beta diversity fell roughly linearly with age.

Ranging in age from about 6 to 95, the donors were healthy Caucasian individuals from Russia. Staff drew ten milliliters of peripheral blood from each donor. Primers used in a second PCR of about 7 to 12 cycles were a sample-barcoded 5' primer and a J-beta primer mix. Every sample gave at least 2.5 million paired-end reads containing CDR3. Each CDR3 protein gets one entry after TCRdb re-called the 5' RACE reads with MiXCR. Here the sample spans over 1.5 million distinct CDR3 sequences, approximately 50% being singletons. V was cut by 0 bases and J by 4 bases, with 13 bases left in between. CDR1 WNHNN and CDR2 SYGVQD come from the germline V gene (reference sequence). This CDR3 contains 15 residues.

This chain links TRBV10-1 with TRBJ2-7; TRBD1 might be the D (5 bases). The source material was blood. This clonotype originated in a woman between 35 and 50 years old in good health. The CDR3 here is CASSESQGSGYEQYF. CDR3 DNA sequence: TGCGCCAGCAGTGAGTCCCAGGGCTCCGGGTACGAGCAGTACTTC.